The 24 T cell receptor beta chains reported below all come from one sample, sequenced in a study of blood T cell repertoires in COVID-19. Assay used: immunoSEQ multiplex PCR; TCRdb lists only in-frame clones, some missing. The sample lists roughly 190,000 clones; about 70% were seen once. The sequenced sample was peripheral blood. Every receptor here comes from a woman aged 45-60 years with active or convalescent COVID-19.

The chain couples TRBV28 to TRBJ1-3; D gene ambiguous. This CDR3 is built from 15 residues. Deletions cut 6 bases from V and 4 bases from J, with 16 bases between. Germline V lookup: CDR1 MDHEN, CDR2 SYDVKM. As DNA, the CDR3 is TGTGCCAGCAGCCGAACATGGGCGTACGGAAACACCATATATTTT. Its protein product is CASSRTWAYGNTIYF.

The rearrangement links TRBV6-5 to TRBJ1-2; D not resolved. CDR3 size: 13 residues. V lost 4 bases and J lost 3, with 9 bases in between. Germline V CDR1 and CDR2: MNHEY, SVGAGI. The CDR3 region is CASSFGVDYGYTF. The CDR3 DNA is TGTGCCAGCAGTTTCGGGGTTGACTATGGCTACACCTTC.

The V and J genes are TRBV18 and TRBJ1-2; 9 nucleotides agree with TRBD1. The CDR3 covers 16 residues. Looked up from germline, CDR1 is KGHSH and CDR2 is LQKENI. Losses at the gene ends were 4 bases for V and 8 bases for J; bases not matched to a gene: 14. In DNA form, the CDR3 reads TGTGCCAGCTCACGCCTAACCGACCGGGACAGGGAGGGCTACACCTTC. Translating it yields CASSRLTDRDREGYTF. The whole variable domain, remainder taken from reference TRBV18 and TRBJ1-2, is NAGVMQNPRHLVRRRGQEARLRCSPMKGHSHVYWYRQLPEEGLKFMVYLQKENIIDESGMPKERFSAEFPKEGPSILRIQQVVRGDSAAYFCASSRLTDRDREGYTFGSGTRLTVV.

The chain is built from TRBV5-1 and TRBJ2-7; 10 bases agree with TRBD1. The CDR3 spans 16 residues. Germline CDR1 SGHRS, CDR2 YFSETQ. With 3 bases clipped from V and 1 base from J, the junction kept 7 bases outside the gene matches. In DNA, the CDR3 is TGCGCCAGCAGCTCCCTGGGACAGGGGTCTTCCTACGAGCAGTACTTC. It encodes CASSSLGQGSSYEQYF.

The chain has TRBV19 and TRBJ1-6, with TRBD1 matching over 10 bases. From germline, CDR1 is LNHDA and CDR2 SQIVND (reference sequence). The V segment lost 4 bases and the J segment 5 bases; nucleotides outside the gene matches: 5. The CDR3 extends over 16 amino acids. This CDR3 reads CASSTPGQGNNSPLHF. DNA of the CDR3: TGTGCCAGTAGTACCCCGGGACAGGGGAATAATTCACCCCTCCACTTT. Variable domain in full (rest from reference TRBV19 and TRBJ1-6): DGGITQSPKYLFRKEGQNVTLSCEQNLNHDAMYWYRQDPGQGLRLIYYSQIVNDFQKGDIAEGYSVSREKKESFPLTVTSAQKNPTAFYLCASSTPGQGNNSPLHFGNGTRLTVT.

V usage is TRBV19 and J usage is TRBJ2-1, with D possibly matching TRBD2 (7 bases). Germline CDR1 and CDR2: LNHDA and SQIVND (reference sequence). V shed 3 bases and J shed 11 bases, with 17 bases lying between them. The CDR3 spans 14 residues. CDR3 coding DNA: TGTGCCAGTAGTATCCTAGCGGTTGGGGGGCAGCAGTTCTTC. Protein sequence: CASSILAVGGQQFF.

The chain recombines TRBV6-5 with TRBJ1-2; 7 bases align to TRBD1. The junction had 8 bases not matched to a gene; V was cut back by 7 bases and J by 6 bases. The CDR3 totals 13 residues. Germline CDR1 and CDR2: MNHEY and SVGAGI. Here the CDR3 reads CASMALGTDGYTF. CDR3 DNA: TGTGCCAGCATGGCCCTCGGGACAGATGGCTACACCTTC.

The chain has TRBV7-2 and TRBJ1-5; D remains ambiguous. The CDR3 contains 13 residues. The V gene's germline CDR1 is SGHTA and CDR2 FQGNSA. Trimming left V 2 bases short and J 3 bases short, with 5 bases between. CDR3 sequence (DNA): TGTGCCAGCAGCTTACAGGCCAATCAGCCCCAGCATTTT. Its translation: CASSLQANQPQHF.

This chain links TRBV30 with TRBJ1-1; the D is unclear. V gave up 0 bases and J gave up 5 bases, with 22 bases separating them. The length of the CDR3 is 17 residues. Germline CDR1 reads GTSNPN; CDR2 reads SVGIG (reference sequence). CDR3: CAWSVLLIGRRSTEAFF. CDR3 DNA sequence: TGTGCCTGGAGTGTACTGCTTATTGGCCGGAGGAGTACTGAAGCTTTCTTT.

The chain employs TRBV30 and TRBJ1-1; 9 bases match TRBD1. V shed 2 bases and J 6 bases; nucleotides not matched to a gene: 4. This CDR3 has 13 residues. CDR1 is GTSNPN and CDR2 is SVGIG in the germline V gene (reference sequence). The CDR3 is CAWSQGQGPEAFF. The CDR3 DNA follows: TGTGCCTGGAGTCAGGGACAGGGCCCTGAAGCTTTCTTT.

This clone appeared a few times. The chain carries TRBV27 and TRBJ1-2, with TRBD1 as a possible D gene (6 bases). Trimming cost V 3 bases and J 6 bases, with 20 bases left between them. Germline V gene sequence: CDR1 MNHEY, CDR2 SMNVEV (reference sequence). The CDR3 is 16 amino acids. The CDR3 DNA sequence: TGTGCCAGCAGTTTCGGGCGACAGGTGACGATCGATGGCTACACCTTC. This sequence encodes CASSFGRQVTIDGYTF.

This clone has just one count. The genes are TRBV7-9 and TRBJ2-3; D uncertain. The CDR3 is 11 amino acids. Trimming shortened V by 4 bases and J by 7 bases, and 6 bases separated the two germline ends. CDR1 is SEHNR, CDR2 FQNEAQ, per germline (reference sequence). CDR3 nucleotides: TGTGCCAGCAGCTCCCCTTATACGCAGTATTTT. It specifies CASSSPYTQYF.

This clone was seen many times. The V call is TRBV7-2, the J call TRBJ1-5, with 9 nucleotides matching TRBD1. Germline trimming cut 1 base from V and 7 bases from J; bases unmatched to any gene: 5. Germline assignment: CDR1 SGHTA and CDR2 FQGNSA. The CDR3 consists of 15 residues. The CDR3 sequence: CASSLGGQGGQPQHF. The CDR3 DNA follows: TGTGCCAGCAGCTTAGGGGGACAGGGAGGCCAGCCCCAGCATTTT.

The chain employs TRBV7-9 and TRBJ1-1; D gene uncertain. The CDR3 sequence is 13 residues long. CDR1 SEHNR and CDR2 FQNEAQ come from the germline V gene (reference sequence). The V and J ends lost 5 bases and 4 bases respectively, with 11 bases between them. CDR3: CASSRWEATEAFF. In DNA, the CDR3 is TGTGCCAGCAGCCGTTGGGAGGCCACTGAAGCTTTCTTT.

This clone was recorded only once. CDR3 in amino acids: CASSQGQGVQPQHF. The CDR3 DNA is TGCGCCAGCAGCCAAGGACAGGGTGTTCAGCCCCAGCATTTT. The chain couples TRBV4-3 to TRBJ1-5; 7 positions match TRBD1. Germline CDR1 reads LGHNA; CDR2 reads YSLEER. This CDR3 has 14 residues. V lost 1 base, J lost 6 bases, and 3 bases stayed unmatched.

The chain carries TRBV18 and TRBJ1-1; D remains unclear. The CDR3 is 14 amino acids. Germline V CDR1 and CDR2: KGHSH, LQKENI. V shed 3 bases and J shed 0 bases, with 8 bases lying between them. CDR3 DNA sequence: TGTGCCAGCTCACCGTCAGGTTTGAACACTGAAGCTTTCTTT. Encoded protein: CASSPSGLNTEAFF.

V is TRBV19 and J is TRBJ2-1; 10 bases are shared with TRBD2. CDR3 length: 15 residues. Per germline, CDR1 LNHDA and CDR2 SQIVND (reference sequence). The J segment lost 7 bases and the V segment lost 3 bases, leaving 6 bases of the junction unmatched. The CDR3 loop is CASSISSGSNNEQFF. The CDR3 DNA sequence: TGTGCCAGTAGTATCTCTAGCGGGAGTAATAATGAGCAGTTCTTC.

CDR3 nucleotide sequence: TGTGCCAGCAGCTTACCTCTAGCGGGGAGGAACAATGAGCAGTTCTTC. Protein sequence: CASSLPLAGRNNEQFF. The chain employs TRBV28 and TRBJ2-1; 9 nucleotides agree with TRBD2. This CDR3 region has 16 residues. V was pared by 6 bases and J by 5 bases, with 11 bases of the junction left unmatched. Germline lookup yields CDR1 MDHEN and CDR2 SYDVKM.

The rearrangement joins TRBV21-1 to TRBJ2-2; the table gives TRBD2 as D, unverified against the DNA. TRBV21-1 counts as a pseudogene. This CDR3 is 16 amino acids long. CDR3 region: CASTPGGRVNTGELFF. Here the CDR3 DNA reads TGTGCCAGCACCCCTGGCGGAAGAGTGAACACCGGGGAGCTGTTTTTT.

CDR3 nucleotides: TGTGCCACCACCGGGACAGGGGGCCTCTACGAGCAGTACTTC. Translation gives CATTGTGGLYEQYF. The V and J genes are TRBV6-6 and TRBJ2-7, with TRBD1 matching 12 bases. The V gene end was trimmed by 10 bases and the J gene end by 3 bases; junction bases not matched to a gene: 7. In germline, CDR1 is MNHNY, CDR2 SVGAGI (reference sequence). The CDR3 length is 14 residues.

V usage is TRBV6-5 and J usage is TRBJ1-2, with TRBD1 matching over 7 bases. Unmatched junction bases numbered 10, after V lost 2 bases and J lost 10 bases. The CDR3 covers 14 residues. CDR1 and CDR2 from the germline V gene are MNHEY and SVGAGI. In DNA form, the CDR3 reads TGTGCCAGCAGTTACCTAAGGACAGGTGGCGACTACACCTTC. Protein: CASSYLRTGGDYTF.

The chain uses TRBV4-3 and TRBJ1-2; 11 positions match TRBD1. Trimming removed 1 base from V and 4 bases from J; junction bases left unmatched: 8. The CDR3 consists of 17 residues. The germline V gene encodes CDR1 LGHNA and CDR2 YSLEER. The CDR3 spells CASSQGQGQGASYGYTF. The CDR3 coding sequence is TGCGCCAGCAGCCAAGGGCAAGGACAGGGGGCTTCCTATGGCTACACCTTC.

V gene TRBV28 combines with J gene TRBJ2-7; 11 bases map to TRBD2. Unmatched junction bases numbered 3, after V lost 2 bases and J lost 3 bases. Germline V CDR1 and CDR2: MDHEN, SYDVKM. The CDR3 has 15 residues. CDR3 sequence reads: CASSLPLAGDYEQYF. The CDR3 region has the DNA TGTGCCAGCAGTTTACCACTAGCGGGAGACTACGAGCAGTACTTC. The full variable domain, with the rest looked up from reference TRBV28 and TRBJ2-7, is DVKVTQSSRYLVKRTGEKVFLECVQDMDHENMFWYRQDPGLGLRLIYFSYDVKMKEKGDIPEGYSVSREKKERFSLILESASTNQTSMYLCASSLPLAGDYEQYFGPGTRLTVT.

The rearrangement uses TRBV29-1 and TRBJ2-2; D remains ambiguous. V lost 0 bases and J lost 1, with 6 bases in between. This CDR3 contains 14 residues. CDR1 is SQVTM, CDR2 ANQGSEA, per germline. The CDR3 is CSVEEAGNTGELFF. In DNA, the CDR3 is TGCAGCGTTGAAGAGGCAGGGAACACCGGGGAGCTGTTTTTT.